Each of the 9 T cell receptor beta chains below was sequenced from the same sample in a study of early T cells in non-severe SARS-CoV-2 infection (dated by TCRdb to the early 2020s). Libraries were made using 5' RACE. The data were produced on a NextSeq 500. TCRdb reran the public reads through fastp at Q25 and MiXCR, keeping productive beta chains. One record per CDR3 amino acid sequence lists the most common genes and DNA. The sample has tens of thousands of distinct CDR3 sequences on record, 10% to 13% of them singletons. About 1.5% of the sample goes to the ten largest clones. Specimen: whole blood. These receptors all stem from an adult who was a healthcare worker with PCR-confirmed SARS-CoV-2 infection or an uninfected control (not recorded which).

This chain uses TRBV7-9 with TRBJ2-1; TRBD2 aligns across 13 bases. Losses at the gene ends were 5 bases for V and 2 bases for J; bases not matched to a gene: 15. Germline lookup yields CDR1 SEHNR and CDR2 FQNEAQ (reference sequence). The CDR3 covers 20 residues. CDR3 region: CASSRLRRTSGSKAYNEQFF. Written as DNA, the CDR3 is TGTGCCAGCAGCCGCCTCCGAAGGACTAGCGGGAGCAAGGCCTACAATGAGCAGTTCTTC.

This clonotype was detected many times. The gene calls are TRBV30 and TRBJ2-1; the D is unclear. CDR1 and CDR2 from the germline V gene are GTSNPN and SVGIG (reference sequence). The CDR3 extends over 15 amino acids. V was clipped by 3 bases and J by 7 bases, with 19 bases between them. The CDR3 bases are TGTGCCTGGAGATTGAACCTGGGTGGTGGGAATGAGCAGTTCTTC. This translates into CAWRLNLGGGNEQFF. The full variable domain, in which reference TRBV30 and TRBJ2-1 provide the parts outside the CDR3, is SQTIHQWPATLVQPVGSPLSLECTVEGTSNPNLYWYRQAAGRGLQLLFYSVGIGQISSEVPQNLSASRPQDRQFILSSKKLLLSDSGFYLCAWRLNLGGGNEQFFGPGTRLTVL.

This clonotype was seen ten or more times. The chain's CDR3 is CASSLPPGQEKLFF. The CDR3 nucleotides are TGTGCCAGCAGCTTACCGCCGGGACAGGAGAAGCTTTTCTTT. J is TRBJ1-1 and V is TRBV7-9, with 8 bases aligning to TRBD1. This CDR3 has 14 amino acids. CDR1 and CDR2 (germline): SEHNR, FQNEAQ (reference sequence). After removal of 2 bases from V and 13 bases from J, the junction contained 12 bases not matched to a gene.

This clonotype was seen ten or more times. The V and J genes are TRBV7-6 and TRBJ1-5; D gene unclear. The V end was cut by 5 bases, the J end by 3 bases, with 14 bases between. The CDR3 is made up of 15 amino acids. From germline, CDR1 is SGHVS and CDR2 FNYEAQ. The CDR3 here is CASSLELGFNQPQHF. CDR3 DNA: TGTGCCAGCAGCCTGGAACTGGGGTTCAATCAGCCCCAGCATTTT.

This clonotype showed up many times. The V call is TRBV7-8, the J call TRBJ1-5; no definite D call. This CDR3 is 19 amino acids long. Germline CDR1 is SGHVS and CDR2 is FQNEAQ. V lost 5 bases and J lost 0, with 23 bases in between. The CDR3 nucleotides read TGTGCCAGCAGCGTTCAGGTCGGGCAGGACGCTTATAGCAATCAGCCCCAGCATTTT. This codes for CASSVQVGQDAYSNQPQHF.

There are many counts of this clonotype. The rearrangement joins TRBV11-2 to TRBJ1-6, with D maybe TRBD1 (5 bases). Deletions cut 6 bases from V and 8 bases from J, with 20 bases between. Germline CDR1 SGHAT, CDR2 FQNNGV. This CDR3 has 16 amino acids. In DNA form, the CDR3 reads TGTGCCAGCAGTCGTACCCCCGGGACGGTTCATTCACCCCTCCACTTT. Translation: CASSRTPGTVHSPLHF.

This clonotype has a count of ten or more. V usage is TRBV7-6 and J usage is TRBJ1-4; TRBD1 is a possible D gene (5 bases). CDR3 length: 15 residues. The V gene lost 1 base and the J gene lost 8 bases, with 14 bases spanning the gap. Germline lookup yields CDR1 SGHVS and CDR2 FNYEAQ. The CDR3 spells CASSLGTAQVEKLFF. DNA for the CDR3: TGTGCCAGCAGCTTAGGGACGGCACAGGTGGAAAAACTGTTTTTT.

V gene TRBV20-1 combines with J gene TRBJ2-7; 8 nucleotides match TRBD2. The trim removed 0 bases at V and 3 bases at J, leaving 16 bases unmatched. The CDR3 is 18 residues long. Germline lookup yields CDR1 DFQATT and CDR2 SNEGSKA (reference sequence). The CDR3 nucleotides read TGCAGTGCTAGAGATAATCGAGGCGGCACTAGCGGAATCTACGAGCAGTACTTC. Translation: CSARDNRGGTSGIYEQYF.

This clonotype occurred many times. V is TRBV12-3 or TRBV12-4 and J is TRBJ2-5, with D unresolved. With 6 bases removed from V and 1 base from J, the gap between germline ends came to 15 bases. The CDR3 contains 15 residues. DNA for the CDR3: TGTGCCAGCAGGGCGCGACGTACCCCCCAAGAGACCCAGTACTTC. Its translation: CASRARRTPQETQYF.